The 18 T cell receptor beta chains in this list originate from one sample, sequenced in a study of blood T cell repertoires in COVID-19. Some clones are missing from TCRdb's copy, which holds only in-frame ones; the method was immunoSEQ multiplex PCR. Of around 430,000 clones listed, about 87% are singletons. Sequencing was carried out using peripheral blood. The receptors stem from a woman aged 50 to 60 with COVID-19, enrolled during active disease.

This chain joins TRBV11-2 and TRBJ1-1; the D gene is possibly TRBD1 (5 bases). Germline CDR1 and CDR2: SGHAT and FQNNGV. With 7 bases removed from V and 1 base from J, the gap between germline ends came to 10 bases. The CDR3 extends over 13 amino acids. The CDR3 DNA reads TGTGCCAGCACCATCGGACAGAACACTGAAGCTTTCTTT. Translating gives CASTIGQNTEAFF.

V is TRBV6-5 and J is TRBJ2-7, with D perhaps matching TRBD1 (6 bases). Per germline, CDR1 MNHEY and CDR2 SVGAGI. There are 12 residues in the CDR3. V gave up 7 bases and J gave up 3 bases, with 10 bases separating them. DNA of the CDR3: TGTGCCAGCACACTACAGGGCTACGAGCAGTACTTC. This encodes CASTLQGYEQYF.

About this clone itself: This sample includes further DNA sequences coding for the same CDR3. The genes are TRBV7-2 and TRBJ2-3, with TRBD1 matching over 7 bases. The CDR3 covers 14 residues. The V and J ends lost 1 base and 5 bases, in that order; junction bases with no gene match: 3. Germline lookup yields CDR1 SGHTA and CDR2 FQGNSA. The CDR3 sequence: CASSLDRGRDTQYF. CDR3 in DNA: TGTGCCAGCAGCTTAGACAGGGGTCGAGATACGCAGTATTTT.

The chain's CDR3 is CASSANGGTDTQYF. The CDR3 region has the DNA TGTGCCAGCAGCGCTAACGGGGGAACAGATACGCAGTATTTT. The V call is TRBV7-6, the J call TRBJ2-3; a weak D match, TRBD2 (6 bases). Germline CDR1 reads SGHVS; CDR2 reads FNYEAQ. V lost 5 bases and J 3 bases, leaving 12 bases between the germline ends. The CDR3 sequence is 14 residues long.

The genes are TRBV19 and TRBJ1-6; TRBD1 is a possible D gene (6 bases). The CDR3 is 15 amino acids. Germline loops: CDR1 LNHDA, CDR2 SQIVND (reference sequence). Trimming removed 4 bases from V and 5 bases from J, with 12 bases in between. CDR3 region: CASSRMNRDNSPLHF. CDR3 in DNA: TGTGCCAGTAGTAGGATGAACAGGGATAATTCACCCCTCCACTTT.

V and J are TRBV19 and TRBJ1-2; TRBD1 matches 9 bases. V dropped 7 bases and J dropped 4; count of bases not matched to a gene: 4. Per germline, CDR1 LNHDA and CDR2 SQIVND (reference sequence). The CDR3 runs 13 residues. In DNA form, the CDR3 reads TGTGCCAGTACCGAGGACAGGGGCTATGGCTACACCTTC. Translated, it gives CASTEDRGYGYTF.

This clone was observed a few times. The CDR3 region is CASSEYRLAGTYYEQYF. In DNA form, the CDR3 reads TGTGCCAGCAGTGAATACCGACTAGCTGGGACCTACTACGAGCAGTACTTC. V usage is TRBV6-1 and J usage is TRBJ2-7, with 7 positions matching TRBD2. Germline-derived CDR1 and CDR2 are MNHNS and SASEGT. After removal of 2 bases from V and 3 bases from J, the junction contained 13 bases not matched to a gene. This CDR3 has 17 amino acids.

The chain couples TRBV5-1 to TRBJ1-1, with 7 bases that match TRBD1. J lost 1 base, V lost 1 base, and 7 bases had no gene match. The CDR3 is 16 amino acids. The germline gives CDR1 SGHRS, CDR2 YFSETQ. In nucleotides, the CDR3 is TGCGCCAGCAGCTTGTGGGACAGCCTATGGAACACTGAAGCTTTCTTT. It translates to CASSLWDSLWNTEAFF.

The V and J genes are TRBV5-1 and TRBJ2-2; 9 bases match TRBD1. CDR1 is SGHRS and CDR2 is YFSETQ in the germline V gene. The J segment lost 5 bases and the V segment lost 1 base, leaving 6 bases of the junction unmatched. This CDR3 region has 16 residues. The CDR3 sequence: CASSLLQGARTGELFF. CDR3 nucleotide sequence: TGCGCCAGCAGCTTGTTACAGGGGGCGCGGACCGGGGAGCTGTTTTTT. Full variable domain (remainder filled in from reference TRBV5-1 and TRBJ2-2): KAGVTQTPRYLIKTRGQQVTLSCSPISGHRSVSWYQQTPGQGLQFLFEYFSETQRNKGNFPGRFSGRQFSNSRSEMNVSTLELGDSALYLCASSLLQGARTGELFFGEGSRLTVL.

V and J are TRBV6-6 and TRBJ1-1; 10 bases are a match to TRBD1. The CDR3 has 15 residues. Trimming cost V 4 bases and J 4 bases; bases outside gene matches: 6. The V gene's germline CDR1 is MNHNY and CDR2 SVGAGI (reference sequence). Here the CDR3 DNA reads TGTGCCAGCAGTTTCAACCGGGACAGGGGCACTGAAGCTTTCTTT. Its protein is CASSFNRDRGTEAFF.

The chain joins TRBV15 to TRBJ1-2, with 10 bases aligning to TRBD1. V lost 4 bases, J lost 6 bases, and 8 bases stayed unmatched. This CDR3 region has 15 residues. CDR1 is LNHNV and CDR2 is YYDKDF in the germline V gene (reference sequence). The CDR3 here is CATSTLTGGSDGYTF. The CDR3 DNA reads TGTGCCACCAGCACCTTGACAGGGGGCTCAGATGGCTACACCTTC.

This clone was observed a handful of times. As DNA, the CDR3 is TGTGCCAGCAGCCCGCCCGGAGCCCTCAACACCGGGGAGCTGTTTTTT. Residues: CASSPPGALNTGELFF. The chain has TRBV11-3 and TRBJ2-2; no definite D call. In germline, CDR1 is SGHNT, CDR2 YENEEA. V was pared by 5 bases and J by 2 bases, with 15 bases between. The CDR3 spans 16 residues.

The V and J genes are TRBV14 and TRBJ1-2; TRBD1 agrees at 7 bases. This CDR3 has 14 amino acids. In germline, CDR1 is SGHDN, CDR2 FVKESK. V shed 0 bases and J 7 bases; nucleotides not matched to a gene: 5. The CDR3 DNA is TGTGCCAGCAGCCAAGATGGGCGACAGGGTGGCTACACCTTC. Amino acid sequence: CASSQDGRQGGYTF.

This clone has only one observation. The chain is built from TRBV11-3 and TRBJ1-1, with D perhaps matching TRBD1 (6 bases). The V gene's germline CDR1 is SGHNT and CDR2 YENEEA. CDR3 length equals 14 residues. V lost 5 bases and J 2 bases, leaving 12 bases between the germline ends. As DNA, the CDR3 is TGTGCCAGCAGCCTACAGGGCATTAACACTGAAGCTTTCTTT. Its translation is CASSLQGINTEAFF. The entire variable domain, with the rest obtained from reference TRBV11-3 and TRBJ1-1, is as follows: EAGVVQSPRYKIIEKKQPVAFWCNPISGHNTLYWYLQNLGQGPELLIRYENEEAVDDSQLPKDRFSAERLKGVDSTLKIQPAELGDSAVYLCASSLQGINTEAFFGQGTRLTVV.

CDR3 DNA sequence: TGTGCCAGCTCACCAAGGGACTCAGGGGGCTACACCTTC. It specifies CASSPRDSGGYTF. The chain joins TRBV18 to TRBJ1-2, with D maybe TRBD1 (5 bases). Germline V gene lookup returns CDR1 KGHSH and CDR2 LQKENI. The V gene lost 2 bases and the J gene lost 8 bases, with 12 bases spanning the gap. The CDR3 covers 13 residues.

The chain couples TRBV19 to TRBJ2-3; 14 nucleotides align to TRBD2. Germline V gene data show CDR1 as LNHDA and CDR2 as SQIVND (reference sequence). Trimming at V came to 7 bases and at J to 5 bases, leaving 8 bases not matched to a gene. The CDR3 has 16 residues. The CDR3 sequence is CASIMTSGGARDTQYF. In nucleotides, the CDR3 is TGTGCCAGTATCATGACTAGCGGGGGGGCGAGAGATACGCAGTATTTT. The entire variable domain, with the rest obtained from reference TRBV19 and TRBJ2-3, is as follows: DGGITQSPKYLFRKEGQNVTLSCEQNLNHDAMYWYRQDPGQGLRLIYYSQIVNDFQKGDIAEGYSVSREKKESFPLTVTSAQKNPTAFYLCASIMTSGGARDTQYFGPGTRLTVL.

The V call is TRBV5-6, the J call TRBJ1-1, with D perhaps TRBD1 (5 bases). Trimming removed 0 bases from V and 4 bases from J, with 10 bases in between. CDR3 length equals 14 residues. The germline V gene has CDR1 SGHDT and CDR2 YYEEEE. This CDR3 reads CASSLAAGPTEAFF. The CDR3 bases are TGTGCCAGCAGCTTGGCCGCAGGGCCCACTGAAGCTTTCTTT.

The CDR3 DNA reads TGTGCCAGCAGCTTTAAGGGGAGGGCCGGGGAGCTGTTTTTT. This gives the protein CASSFKGRAGELFF. V and J are TRBV13 and TRBJ2-2, with 7 bases identical to TRBD2. Germline CDR1 is PRHDT and CDR2 is FYEKMQ (reference sequence). V shed 3 bases, J shed 6 bases, and the junction held 4 bases outside the gene matches. The CDR3 is made up of 14 amino acids.